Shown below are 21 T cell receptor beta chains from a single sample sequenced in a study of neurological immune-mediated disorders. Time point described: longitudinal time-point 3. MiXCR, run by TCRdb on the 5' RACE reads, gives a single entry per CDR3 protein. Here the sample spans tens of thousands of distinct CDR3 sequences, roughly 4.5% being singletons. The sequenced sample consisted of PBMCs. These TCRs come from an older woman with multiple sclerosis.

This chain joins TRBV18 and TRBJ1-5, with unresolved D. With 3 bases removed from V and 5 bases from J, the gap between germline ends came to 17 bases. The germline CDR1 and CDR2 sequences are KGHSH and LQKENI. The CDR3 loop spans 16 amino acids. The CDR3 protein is CASSPPKNAAYQPQHF. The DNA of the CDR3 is TGTGCCAGCTCACCTCCCAAGAACGCGGCGTATCAGCCCCAGCATTTT.

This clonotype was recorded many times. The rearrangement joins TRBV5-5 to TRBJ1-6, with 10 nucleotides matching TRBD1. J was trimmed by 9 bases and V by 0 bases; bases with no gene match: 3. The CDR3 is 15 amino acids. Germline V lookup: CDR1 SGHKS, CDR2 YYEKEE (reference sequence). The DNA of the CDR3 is TGTGCCAGCAGCTTGGGACAGGGGGCTAGTTCACCCCTCCACTTT. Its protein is CASSLGQGASSPLHF.

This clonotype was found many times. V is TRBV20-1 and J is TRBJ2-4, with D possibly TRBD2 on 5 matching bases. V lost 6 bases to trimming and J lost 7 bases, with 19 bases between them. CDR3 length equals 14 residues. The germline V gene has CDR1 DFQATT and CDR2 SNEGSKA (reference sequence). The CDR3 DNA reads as TGCAGTGCCCCAGCTGAGGCGGGTTCGAACATTCAGTACTTC. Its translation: CSAPAEAGSNIQYF.

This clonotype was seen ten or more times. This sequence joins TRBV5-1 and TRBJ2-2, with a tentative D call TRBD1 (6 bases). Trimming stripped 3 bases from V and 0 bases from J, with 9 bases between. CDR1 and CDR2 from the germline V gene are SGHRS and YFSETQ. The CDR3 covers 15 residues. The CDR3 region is CASSYRTANTGELFF. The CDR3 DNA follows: TGCGCCAGCAGCTACAGGACAGCGAACACCGGGGAGCTGTTTTTT.

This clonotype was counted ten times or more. CDR3 amino acids: CASSLARGAGYEQYF. The CDR3 region has the DNA TGCGCCAGCAGCTTGGCGAGGGGAGCAGGCTACGAGCAGTACTTC. The J gene is TRBJ2-7, the V gene TRBV5-1; D tentatively reads TRBD1 or TRBD2 (5 bases each). V shed 0 bases and J shed 3 bases, with 13 bases lying between them. The length of the CDR3 is 15 residues. Germline CDR1 SGHRS, CDR2 YFSETQ.

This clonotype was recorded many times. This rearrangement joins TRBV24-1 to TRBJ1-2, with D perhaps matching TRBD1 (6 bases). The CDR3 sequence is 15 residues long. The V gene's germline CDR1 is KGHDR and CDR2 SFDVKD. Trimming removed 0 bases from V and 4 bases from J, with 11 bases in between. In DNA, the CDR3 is TGTGCCACCAGTGATTTGCAAAGGGGGATCTATGGCTACACCTTC. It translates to CATSDLQRGIYGYTF.

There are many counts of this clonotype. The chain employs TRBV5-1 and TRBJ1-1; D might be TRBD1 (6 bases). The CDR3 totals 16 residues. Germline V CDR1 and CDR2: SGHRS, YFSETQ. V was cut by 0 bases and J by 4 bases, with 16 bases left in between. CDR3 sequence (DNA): TGCGCCAGCAGCTTGGCTCTTAGGGGGTTGGGCACTGAAGCTTTCTTT. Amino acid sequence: CASSLALRGLGTEAFF.

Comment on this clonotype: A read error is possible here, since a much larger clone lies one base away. The CDR3 protein is CASSWTGQWNEKLFF. The CDR3 region has the DNA TGTGCCAGCAGTTGGACGGGACAGTGGAATGAAAAACTGTTTTTT. The J gene is TRBJ1-4, the V gene TRBV6-1; 7 nucleotides line up with TRBD1. After removal of 5 bases from V and 5 bases from J, the junction contained 8 bases not matched to a gene. The CDR3 totals 15 residues. From germline, CDR1 is MNHNS and CDR2 SASEGT.

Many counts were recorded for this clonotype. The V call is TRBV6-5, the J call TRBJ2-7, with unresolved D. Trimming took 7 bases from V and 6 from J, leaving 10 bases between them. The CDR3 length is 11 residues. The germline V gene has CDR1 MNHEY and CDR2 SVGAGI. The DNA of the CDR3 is TGTGCCAGCACCGCACTATTCGAGCAGTACTTC. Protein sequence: CASTALFEQYF.

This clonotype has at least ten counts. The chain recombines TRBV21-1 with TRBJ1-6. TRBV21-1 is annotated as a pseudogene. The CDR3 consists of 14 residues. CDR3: CASRRGSSSWPLHF. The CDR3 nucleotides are TGTGCCAGCAGGCGGGGTTCATCTTCTTGGCCCCTCCACTTT.

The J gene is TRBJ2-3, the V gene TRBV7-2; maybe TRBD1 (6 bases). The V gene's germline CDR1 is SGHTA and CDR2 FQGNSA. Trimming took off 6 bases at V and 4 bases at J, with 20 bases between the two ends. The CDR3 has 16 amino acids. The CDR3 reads CASRTTGLSGADTQYF. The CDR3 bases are TGTGCCAGCAGGACAACAGGGTTGAGTGGGGCAGATACGCAGTATTTT.

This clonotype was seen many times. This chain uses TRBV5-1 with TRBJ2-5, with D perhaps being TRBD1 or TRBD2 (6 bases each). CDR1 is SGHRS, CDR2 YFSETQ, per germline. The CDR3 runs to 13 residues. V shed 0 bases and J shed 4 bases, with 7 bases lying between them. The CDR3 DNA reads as TGCGCCAGCAGCTTGGAGGGGGGAGAGACCCAGTACTTC. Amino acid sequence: CASSLEGGETQYF.

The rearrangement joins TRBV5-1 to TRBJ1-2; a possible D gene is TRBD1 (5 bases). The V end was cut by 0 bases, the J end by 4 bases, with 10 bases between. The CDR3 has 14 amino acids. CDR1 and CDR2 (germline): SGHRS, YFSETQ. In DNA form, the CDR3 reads TGCGCCAGCAGCTTGGACGAGGGGATCTATGGCTACACCTTC. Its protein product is CASSLDEGIYGYTF.

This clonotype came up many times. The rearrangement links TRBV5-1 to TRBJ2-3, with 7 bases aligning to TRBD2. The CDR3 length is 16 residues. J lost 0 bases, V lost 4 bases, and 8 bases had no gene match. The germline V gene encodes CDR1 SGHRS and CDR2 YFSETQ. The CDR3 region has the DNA TGCGCCAGCAGCCTTCAAAGCGGGGCTAGCACAGATACGCAGTATTTT. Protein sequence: CASSLQSGASTDTQYF.

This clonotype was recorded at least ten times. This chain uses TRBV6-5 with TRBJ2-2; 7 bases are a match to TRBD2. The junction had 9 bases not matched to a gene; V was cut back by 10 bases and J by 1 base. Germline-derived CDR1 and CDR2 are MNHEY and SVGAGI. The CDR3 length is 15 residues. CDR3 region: CATSLGGGNTGELFF. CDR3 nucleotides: TGTGCCACATCCCTCGGCGGGGGGAACACCGGGGAGCTGTTTTTT.

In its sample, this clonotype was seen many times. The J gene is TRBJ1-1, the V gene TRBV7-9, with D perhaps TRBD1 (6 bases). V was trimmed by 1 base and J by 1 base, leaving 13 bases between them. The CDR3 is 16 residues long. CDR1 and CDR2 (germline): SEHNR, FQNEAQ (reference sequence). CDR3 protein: CASSLVWGAKNTEAFF. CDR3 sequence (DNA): TGTGCCAGCAGCTTAGTTTGGGGGGCGAAGAACACTGAAGCTTTCTTT.

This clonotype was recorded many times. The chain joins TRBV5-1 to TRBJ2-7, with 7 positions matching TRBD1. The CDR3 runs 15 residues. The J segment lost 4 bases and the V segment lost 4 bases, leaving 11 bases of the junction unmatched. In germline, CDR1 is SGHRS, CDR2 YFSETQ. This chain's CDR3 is CASSLTRGQGYEQYF. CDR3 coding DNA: TGCGCCAGCAGCCTGACGAGGGGGCAAGGTTACGAGCAGTACTTC.

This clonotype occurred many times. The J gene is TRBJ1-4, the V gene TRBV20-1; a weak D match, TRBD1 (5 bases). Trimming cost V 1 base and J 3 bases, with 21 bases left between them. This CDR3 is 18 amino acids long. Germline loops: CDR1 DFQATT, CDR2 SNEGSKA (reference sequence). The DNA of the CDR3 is TGCAGTGCTAGAGTCTATGGGAGAGGGGTGTCGTCTAATGAAAAACTGTTTTTT. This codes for CSARVYGRGVSSNEKLFF.

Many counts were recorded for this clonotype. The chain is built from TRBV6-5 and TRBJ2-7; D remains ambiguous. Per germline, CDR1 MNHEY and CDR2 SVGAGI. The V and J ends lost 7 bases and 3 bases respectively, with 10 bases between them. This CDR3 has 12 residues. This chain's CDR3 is CASTSPYYEQYF. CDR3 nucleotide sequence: TGTGCCAGCACTTCACCCTACTACGAGCAGTACTTC.

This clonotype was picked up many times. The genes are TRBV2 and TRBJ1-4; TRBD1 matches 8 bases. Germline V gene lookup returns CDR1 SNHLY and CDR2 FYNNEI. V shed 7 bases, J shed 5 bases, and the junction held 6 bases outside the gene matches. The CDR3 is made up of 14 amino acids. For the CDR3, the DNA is TGTGCCAGCAACACGGACAGGGCGAATGAAAAACTGTTTTTT. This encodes CASNTDRANEKLFF.

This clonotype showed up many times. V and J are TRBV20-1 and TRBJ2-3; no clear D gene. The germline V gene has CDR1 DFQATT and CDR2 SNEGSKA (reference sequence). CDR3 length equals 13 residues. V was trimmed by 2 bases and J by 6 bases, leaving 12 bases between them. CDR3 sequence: CSARPPAGDTQYF. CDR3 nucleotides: TGCAGTGCTAGACCCCCGGCCGGCGATACGCAGTATTTT.